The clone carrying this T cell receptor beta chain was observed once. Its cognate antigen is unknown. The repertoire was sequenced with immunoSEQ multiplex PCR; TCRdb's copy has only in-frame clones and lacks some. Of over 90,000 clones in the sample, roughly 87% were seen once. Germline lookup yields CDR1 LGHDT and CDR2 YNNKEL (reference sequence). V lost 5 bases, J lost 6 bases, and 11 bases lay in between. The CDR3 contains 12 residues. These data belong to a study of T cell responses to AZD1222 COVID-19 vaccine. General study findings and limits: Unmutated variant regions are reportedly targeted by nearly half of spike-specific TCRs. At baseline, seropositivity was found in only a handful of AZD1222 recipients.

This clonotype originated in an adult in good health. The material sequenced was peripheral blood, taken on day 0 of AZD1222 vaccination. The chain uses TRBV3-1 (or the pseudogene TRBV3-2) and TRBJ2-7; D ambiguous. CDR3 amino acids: CASSGPVGEQYF. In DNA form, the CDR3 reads TGTGCCAGCAGCGGACCGGTAGGCGAGCAGTACTTC.